This TCR beta chain came from a study of human T cells and chemical hapten exposure. Looking at the study overall: Each patient's scalp received weekly diphenylcyclopropenone throughout the approximately 24-week study.

V lost 5 bases to trimming and J lost 5 bases; unmatched junction nucleotides: 5. The CDR3 contains 15 residues. Germline V gives CDR1 MNHEY, CDR2 SMNVEV (reference sequence). Original analysis: 95,638 TCRs per sample was the median, with a range of about 20,000 to 690,600. TCRdb independently ran MiXCR on the RACE reads; one entry per CDR3 protein. The V and J calls and clone size come from TCRdb's table, not from the authors' own analysis. The repertoire has 300,000 to 450,000 distinct CDR3 sequences, 4.8% of them found once; the top ten carry about 2.1%. This sample's time point: patch test 1, 2 weeks after DPC sensitization. Noted treatment: therapeutic diphenylcyclopropenone sensitization with weekly scalp DPC. This clonotype was observed at least ten times.

The chain links TRBV27 to TRBJ1-4; 10 nucleotides match TRBD1. The sequence derives from a woman aged 45-60 years with alopecia areata. Some clones in this sample may be carry-over from other donors' samples. The sample consisted of whole blood, taken in connection with sensitization to the hapten diphenylcyclopropenone (DPC). The CDR3 region has the DNA TGTGCCAGCAGTCTCCAGACAGGGGGCAATGAAAAACTGTTTTTT. Protein: CASSLQTGGNEKLFF.